The rows below give T cell receptor beta chains drawn from one sample of a study of shared clonotypes between healthy human individuals. Assay used: immunoSEQ multiplex PCR; TCRdb lists only in-frame clones, some missing. The sample includes around 560,000 clones, approximately 95% of them seen just once. Sequencing input: naive CD8+ T cells sorted from blood. The receptors shown here come from a woman aged 25-40 years in good health. Both conserved end residues are part of each CDR3. The D gene is left open where the match is weak. Part of the rows lack a size; the others show once, few, many or a class for expanded clones.

D | J | V | size | CDR3 | DNA
. | TRBJ2-1 | TRBV13 | . | CASRTGTAGIAYNEQFF | TGTGCCAGCAGAACGGGGACCGCCGGGATCGCCTACAATGAGCAGTTCTTC
. | TRBJ2-7 | TRBV4-1 | . | CASSPGLKIYEQYF | TGCGCCAGCAGTCCCGGACTAAAAATCTACGAGCAGTACTTC
TRBD1 | TRBJ1-6 | TRBV9 | . | CASSPTGGGRNSPLHF | TGTGCCAGCAGCCCGACAGGGGGAGGACGAAATTCACCCCTCCACTTT
. | TRBJ1-2 | TRBV27 | . | CASSQGIGYGYTF | TGTGCCAGCTCGCAGGGGATCGGCTATGGCTACACCTTC
TRBD1 | TRBJ2-7 | TRBV13 | . | CASSAPGTGAYEQYF | TGTGCCAGCAGCGCCCCCGGGACAGGAGCCTACGAGCAGTACTTC
. | TRBJ2-7 | TRBV6-6 | . | CASSYLDNPYEQYF | TGTGCCAGCAGTTACTTGGACAACCCCTACGAGCAGTACTTC
. | TRBJ1-3 | TRBV28 | . | CASSLNRVPGNTIYF | TGTGCCAGCAGTCTAAATAGAGTACCTGGAAACACCATATATTTT
TRBD2 | TRBJ2-7 | TRBV27 | . | CASTPTGFLAGASYEQYF | TGTGCCAGCACCCCGACAGGGTTCTTAGCGGGGGCCTCCTACGAGCAGTACTTC
. | TRBJ1-1 | TRBV7-9 | . | CASSRTGAEAFF | TGTGCCAGCAGCCGGACGGGAGCTGAAGCTTTCTTT
. | TRBJ2-7 | TRBV29-1 | . | CSATQGTVYEQYF | TGCAGCGCTACGCAGGGGACCGTCTACGAGCAGTACTTC
. | TRBJ2-7 | TRBV7-2 | once | CASRPGLYSSYEQYF | TGTGCCAGCAGACCGGGGCTTTACAGCTCCTACGAGCAGTACTTC
. | TRBJ2-3 | TRBV28 | . | CASSLDAYTDTQYF | TGTGCCAGCAGTTTGGACGCCTACACAGATACGCAGTATTTT
. | TRBJ2-7 | TRBV28 | once | CASSLTTTDEQYF | TGTGCCAGCAGTTTAACTACGACAGACGAGCAGTACTTC
. | TRBJ1-2 | TRBV9 | few | CASSGHSYGYTF | TGTGCCAGCAGCGGCCACAGCTATGGCTACACCTTC
TRBD2 | TRBJ2-7 | TRBV4-2 | . | CASSQEEAAGGPNEQYF | TGTGCCAGCAGCCAAGAAGAAGCCGCGGGAGGGCCCAACGAGCAGTACTTC
. | TRBJ2-7 | TRBV4-1 | once | CASSQERVVYEQYF | TGCGCCAGCAGCCAAGAAAGGGTCGTCTACGAGCAGTACTTC
. | TRBJ2-3 | TRBV27 | . | CASSSPPWATQYF | TGTGCCAGCAGTTCCCCCCCTTGGGCTACGCAGTATTTT
TRBD2 | TRBJ2-1 | TRBV19 | . | CASSISSGIADEQFF | TGTGCCAGTAGTATAAGCAGCGGGATTGCGGATGAGCAGTTCTTC
. | TRBJ2-5 | TRBV6-5 | . | CASSSRWAQYF | TGTGCCAGCAGTTCCAGGTGGGCCCAGTACTTC
TRBD2 | TRBJ2-7 | TRBV2 | . | CASSAKAGAFYEQYF | TGTGCCAGCAGTGCAAAAGCGGGAGCGTTTTACGAGCAGTACTTC
. | TRBJ1-2 | TRBV19 | . | CASSIGTVYGYTF | TGTGCCAGTAGTATTGGAACAGTCTATGGCTACACCTTC
TRBD1 | TRBJ1-1 | TRBV9 | once | CASSWTGSTEAFF | TGTGCCAGCAGCTGGACAGGGTCCACTGAAGCTTTCTTT
. | TRBJ2-1 | TRBV29-1 | . | CSVGGNEQFF | TGCAGCGTTGGAGGCAATGAGCAGTTCTTC
TRBD1 | TRBJ2-7 | TRBV30 | . | CACQGQGPTYEQYF | TGTGCCTGCCAGGGACAGGGGCCAACCTACGAGCAGTACTTC
. | TRBJ1-1 | TRBV5-4 | . | CASSSVGNTEAFF | TGTGCCAGCAGCAGTGTCGGGAACACTGAAGCTTTCTTT